The 10 T cell receptor beta chains below all came from one sample that was sequenced in a study of metastatic and nonmetastatic thyroid tumors (TCRdb year 2020). Library method: PCR. TCRdb records Illumina HiSeq 4000 as the sequencer. Starting from the raw public reads, TCRdb applied fastp trimming at Q25, assembled clones with MiXCR and retained in-frame beta chains. Counted in this sample were some 35,000 clones; less than 30% of them appeared once. The biggest ten clones account for under 13% of the sample. Before undergoing thyroid surgery, none of the patients had been given any kind of treatment. The sample was blood. These receptors were collected from a male donor with papillary thyroid cancer or a benign thyroid nodule (not recorded which). Some clones in this sample may be carry-over from other donors' samples.

J is TRBJ2-6 and V is TRBV6-1; D remains unclear. The CDR3 length is 17 residues. The V end lost 5 bases, the J end lost 1 base, and 15 bases lay between the germline ends. Germline V gene lookup returns CDR1 MNHNS and CDR2 SASEGT. The CDR3 DNA is TGTGCCAGCAGTATCAACTACCAAATGTCTGGGGCCAACGTCCTGACTTTC. Protein product: CASSINYQMSGANVLTF.

This clone was seen more than once but under ten times. At one end, the junction sequence differs from germline, possibly due to a read error. The rearrangement uses TRBV20-1 and TRBJ1-2; tentatively, D is TRBD1 (5 bases). The CDR3 covers 12 residues. Germline CDR1 is DFQATT and CDR2 is SNEGSKA (reference sequence). The CDR3 nucleotides read TGCAGTGCTAGAGGGCAGGGCTATGACTACACCTTC. This codes for CSARGQGYDYTF.

The chain joins TRBV20-1 to TRBJ2-2; D unclear. The V and J ends lost 3 bases and 5 bases respectively, with 7 bases between them. This CDR3 is built from 12 residues. Germline values: CDR1 DFQATT, CDR2 SNEGSKA (reference sequence). CDR3 in DNA: TGCAGTGCTAGTGGAGTAACCGGGGAGCTGTTTTTT. This gives the protein CSASGVTGELFF.

The chain uses TRBV28 and TRBJ1-3; D may be TRBD1 (6 bases). The germline gives CDR1 MDHEN, CDR2 SYDVKM. CDR3 length equals 15 residues. V was pared by 6 bases and J by 6 bases, with 18 bases between. DNA for the CDR3: TGTGCCAGCAGACCCCTCAGGACAGCCGAAAACACCATATATTTT. Translation: CASRPLRTAENTIYF.

This clone is medium-sized. The gene calls are TRBV20-1 and TRBJ2-7; D may be TRBD2 (6 bases). V was pared by 1 base and J by 3 bases, with 13 bases between. The CDR3 length is 14 residues. Germline V gives CDR1 DFQATT, CDR2 SNEGSKA (reference sequence). The CDR3 bases are TGCAGTGCTAGAGGGACTAAGATGGGCTACGAGCAGTACTTC. Amino acid sequence: CSARGTKMGYEQYF.

V gene TRBV20-1 combines with J gene TRBJ1-2, with 8 bases that match TRBD1. The CDR3 totals 13 residues. Trimming took 5 bases from V and 0 from J; bases not matched to a gene: 2. In germline, CDR1 is DFQATT, CDR2 SNEGSKA (reference sequence). This CDR3 reads CSAPTGANYGYTF. The CDR3 nucleotides read TGCAGTGCTCCGACAGGGGCTAACTATGGCTACACCTTC.

In this sample, this clone turned up a few times. The rearrangement uses TRBV20-1 and TRBJ2-7; no definite D call. There are 13 residues in the CDR3. Germline-derived CDR1 and CDR2 are DFQATT and SNEGSKA (reference sequence). Trimming stripped 1 base from V and 2 bases from J, with 9 bases between. The CDR3 DNA reads as TGCAGTGCTAGAGTGGGCGGAGCCTACGAGCAGTACTTC. Its translation: CSARVGGAYEQYF.

V gene TRBV6-2 or TRBV6-3 combines with J gene TRBJ2-1; 8 positions agree with TRBD2. The germline V gene encodes CDR1 MNHEY and CDR2 SVGEGT. V dropped 2 bases and J dropped 1; count of bases not matched to a gene: 10. The CDR3 is made up of 18 amino acids. CDR3 protein: CASSYPLGLAGSYNEQFF. For the CDR3, the DNA is TGTGCCAGCAGTTACCCACTCGGATTAGCGGGATCCTACAATGAGCAGTTCTTC.

This clone was recorded many times. The chain employs TRBV5-1 and TRBJ1-1, with D possibly matching TRBD1 (6 bases). The CDR3 consists of 14 residues. With 3 bases removed from V and 0 bases from J, the gap between germline ends came to 9 bases. Germline CDR1 SGHRS, CDR2 YFSETQ. The CDR3 DNA reads TGCGCCAGCAGCTCGACAGGTCTGAACACTGAAGCTTTCTTT. Translating it yields CASSSTGLNTEAFF.

The V gene is TRBV2, the J gene TRBJ2-7, with 9 bases fitting TRBD2. The CDR3 totals 14 residues. The germline V gene has CDR1 SNHLY and CDR2 FYNNEI. V trimming: 6 bases; J trimming: 2 bases; junction bases outside the gene matches: 5. CDR3 DNA sequence: TGTGCCAGCAGACTGGGACTAGCAGCCTACGAGCAGTACTTC. This encodes CASRLGLAAYEQYF.